Presented here are 2 T cell receptor delta chains from one specimen sequenced in a study of gamma-delta T cells after stem cell transplantation. TCRdb reapplied CATT to the RT-PCR reads. The sample holds roughly 850 delta-chain clones, roughly 18% seen once. The sequenced sample consisted of gamma-delta T cells. The source of these receptors is a human donor. It is not recorded whose cells these are; they may come from a transplant donor.

The CDR3 DNA follows: TGTGCCTGTGACACCGTGGGGAAACTGGGGGATACCTCGGTTGACGATAAACTCATCTTT. Its translation is CACDTVGKLGDTSVDDKLIF. The assigned J gene is TRDJ1, but the V gene is uncalled; no check of the table's D call, TRDD3, against the DNA was made. This CDR3 comprises 20 residues.

A note on this clone: This may stem from a read error, because a much larger clone lies one nucleotide away. The chain uses TRDV2 and TRDJ1; 10 bases map to TRDD3. Germline V gene sequence: CDR1 GEAIGNYY, CDR2 EKD. The CDR3 contains 19 residues. J lost 0 bases, V lost 0 bases, and 12 bases had no gene match. The CDR3 sequence: CACDTAPTTGGLYTDKLIF. In nucleotides, the CDR3 is TGTGCCTGTGACACCGCTCCTACTACTGGGGGATTGTACACCGATAAACTCATCTTT.